Listed here are 12 T cell receptor beta chains from one sample, sequenced in a study of T cells in Graves' hyperthyroidism and ophthalmopathy. Amplified TCR beta CDR3 regions came from RNA transcripts. The HTBI primer set drove a first-round RT-PCR of the TCR CDR3. In TCRdb, the multiplex PCR reads were re-called with MiXCR into one record per CDR3 protein. Of 540,000 or so distinct CDR3 sequences in the sample, 15% to 19% were seen once. Sequenced material: blood. The receptors originated from a woman between 25 and 40 years old with Graves' hyperthyroidism.

The chain carries TRBV18 and TRBJ2-3, with no clear D. V lost 0 bases and J 5 bases, leaving 9 bases between the germline ends. CDR3 length: 14 residues. Germline-derived CDR1 and CDR2 are KGHSH and LQKENI. CDR3 amino acids: CASSPPSRRDTQYF. CDR3 bases: TGTGCCAGCTCACCACCTTCTAGGAGAGATACGCAGTATTTT.

V and J are TRBV5-1 and TRBJ2-3; TRBD2 agrees at 9 bases. Germline lookup yields CDR1 SGHRS and CDR2 YFSETQ. V was pared by 5 bases and J by 4 bases, with 5 bases of the junction left unmatched. This CDR3 contains 14 residues. The CDR3 nucleotides are TGCGCCAGCAGTGGCGGGAGGGCCGCAGATACGCAGTATTTT. Its protein is CASSGGRAADTQYF.

Ten or more counts support this clonotype. The chain recombines TRBV2 with TRBJ1-5, with D uncertain. The CDR3 is made up of 15 amino acids. Germline CDR1 reads SNHLY; CDR2 reads FYNNEI. Trimming removed 4 bases at V and 0 bases at J, with 10 bases between. CDR3 coding DNA: TGTGCCAGCAGTGCTGAGGGATATAGCAATCAGCCCCAGCATTTT. Translated: CASSAEGYSNQPQHF.

The V call is TRBV4-3, the J call TRBJ2-3; 7 nucleotides align to TRBD1. The V gene's germline CDR1 is LGHNA and CDR2 YSLEER. The V gene end was trimmed by 7 bases and the J gene end by 1 base; junction bases not matched to a gene: 11. The CDR3 consists of 16 residues. CDR3 in DNA: TGCGCCAGCAACCTAGAAGCCGGGACAGGCACAGATACGCAGTATTTT. The encoded protein is CASNLEAGTGTDTQYF.

For this clonotype: Possible read error: a much larger clone is one base away. This chain links TRBV5-1 with TRBJ2-6; the D gene is possibly TRBD2 (7 bases). The CDR3 runs to 17 residues. The germline gives CDR1 SGHRS, CDR2 YFSETQ. The CDR3 DNA follows: TGCGCCAGCTCCGGGGGGACACGTACATCTGGGGCCGACGTCCTGACTTTC. Protein product: CASSGGTRTSGADVLTF.

This clonotype occurred many times. The gene calls are TRBV20-1 and TRBJ2-7, with D perhaps assigned TRBD1 or TRBD2 (5 bases each). The CDR3 contains 14 residues. Deletions cut 6 bases from V and 6 bases from J, with 21 bases between. Germline-derived CDR1 and CDR2 are DFQATT and SNEGSKA (reference sequence). CDR3 bases: TGCAGTGCGTACCGGGACCAACCTGGGGGCGAGCAGTACTTC. Its protein is CSAYRDQPGGEQYF.

The chain links TRBV9 to TRBJ1-1; 8 bases fit TRBD1. Trimming removed 5 bases from V and 5 bases from J; junction bases left unmatched: 11. CDR1 and CDR2 (germline): SGDLS, YYNGEE. The CDR3 loop spans 15 amino acids. The CDR3 sequence is CASSHTRGPGTEAFF. As DNA, the CDR3 is TGTGCCAGCAGTCATACCAGGGGGCCGGGGACTGAAGCTTTCTTT.

The rearrangement links TRBV5-1 to TRBJ2-7; D might be TRBD1 (5 bases). The CDR3 is made up of 13 amino acids. The germline V and J ends were trimmed by 2 bases and 3 bases, with 9 bases remaining between them. Germline assignment: CDR1 SGHRS and CDR2 YFSETQ. The CDR3, as DNA: TGCGCCAGCAGCTTAAGGACACACTACGAGCAGTACTTC. It yields the protein CASSLRTHYEQYF.

This clonotype has just a few counts. J is TRBJ2-1 and V is TRBV5-5; no definite D call. From germline, CDR1 is SGHKS and CDR2 YYEKEE (reference sequence). V gave up 1 base and J gave up 6 bases, with 8 bases separating them. The CDR3 totals 13 residues. The CDR3 DNA sequence: TGTGCCAGCAGCTTGTGGCAACTCAATGAGCAGTTCTTC. It yields the protein CASSLWQLNEQFF.

This clonotype turned up a few times. The chain uses TRBV18 and TRBJ2-7; D remains ambiguous. Trimming cost V 1 base and J 7 bases, with 5 bases left between them. Germline CDR1 is KGHSH and CDR2 is LQKENI. The CDR3 totals 11 residues. The CDR3 DNA reads TGTGCCAGCTCACCACGGGCGGAGCAGTACTTC. It is translated as CASSPRAEQYF.

There are many counts of this clonotype. V and J are TRBV2 and TRBJ2-2; a possible D gene is TRBD1 (6 bases). Germline V gives CDR1 SNHLY, CDR2 FYNNEI. V was trimmed by 3 bases and J by 0 bases, leaving 11 bases between them. The CDR3 runs to 16 residues. CDR3 loop: CASSDTGWSNTGELFF. For the CDR3, the DNA is TGTGCCAGCAGTGATACAGGGTGGTCGAACACCGGGGAGCTGTTTTTT. Drawing the rest from reference TRBV2 and TRBJ2-2, the complete variable domain is EPEVTQTPSHQVTQMGQEVILRCVPISNHLYFYWYRQILGQKVEFLVSFYNNEISEKSEIFDDQFSVERPDGSNFTLKIRSTKLEDSAMYFCASSDTGWSNTGELFFGEGSRLTVL.

In this sample, this clonotype turned up many times. The chain links TRBV14 to TRBJ2-5, with TRBD2 matching 8 bases. Germline CDR1 and CDR2: SGHDN and FVKESK. This CDR3 has 15 amino acids. Trimming at V came to 4 bases and at J to 2 bases, leaving 6 bases not matched to a gene. This CDR3 is CASSPTSGPQETQYF. Written as DNA, the CDR3 is TGTGCCAGCAGCCCTACTAGCGGACCGCAAGAGACCCAGTACTTC.